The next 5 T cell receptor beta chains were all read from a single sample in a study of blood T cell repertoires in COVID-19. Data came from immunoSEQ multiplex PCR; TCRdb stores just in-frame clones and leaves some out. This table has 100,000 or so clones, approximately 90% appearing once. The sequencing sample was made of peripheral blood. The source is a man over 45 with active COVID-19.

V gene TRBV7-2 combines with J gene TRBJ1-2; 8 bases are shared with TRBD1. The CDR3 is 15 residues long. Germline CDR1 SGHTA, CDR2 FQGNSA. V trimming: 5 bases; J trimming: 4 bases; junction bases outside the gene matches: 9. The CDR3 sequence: CASSPGTGGVYGYTF. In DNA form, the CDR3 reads TGTGCCAGCAGCCCGGGAACAGGGGGGGTCTATGGCTACACCTTC.

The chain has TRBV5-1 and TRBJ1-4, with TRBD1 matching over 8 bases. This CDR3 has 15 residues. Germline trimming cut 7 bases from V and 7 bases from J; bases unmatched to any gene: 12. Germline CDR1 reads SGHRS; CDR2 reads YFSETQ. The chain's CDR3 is CASGFNGQGSEKLFF. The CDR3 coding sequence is TGCGCCAGCGGATTTAACGGACAGGGAAGTGAAAAACTGTTTTTT.

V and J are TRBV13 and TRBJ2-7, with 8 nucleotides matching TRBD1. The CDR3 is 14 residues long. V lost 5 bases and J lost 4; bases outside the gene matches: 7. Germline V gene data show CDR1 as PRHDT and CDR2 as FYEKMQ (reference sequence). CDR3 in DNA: TGTGCCAGCAGCCCCCGACAGGGGTTTTACGAGCAGTACTTC. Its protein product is CASSPRQGFYEQYF.

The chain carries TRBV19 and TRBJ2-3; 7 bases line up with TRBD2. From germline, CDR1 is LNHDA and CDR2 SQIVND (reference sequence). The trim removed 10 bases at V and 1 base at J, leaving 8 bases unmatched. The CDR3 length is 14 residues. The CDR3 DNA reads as TGTGCCACCCTCCCGGCGGGGGGCACAGATACGCAGTATTTT. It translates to CATLPAGGTDTQYF.

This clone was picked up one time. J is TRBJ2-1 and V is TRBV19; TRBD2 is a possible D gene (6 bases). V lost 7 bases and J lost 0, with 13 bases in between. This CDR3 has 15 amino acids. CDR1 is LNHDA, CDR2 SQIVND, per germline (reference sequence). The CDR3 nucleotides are TGTGCCAGTACTATCCTCGGGGGCTCCTACAATGAGCAGTTCTTC. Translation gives CASTILGGSYNEQFF. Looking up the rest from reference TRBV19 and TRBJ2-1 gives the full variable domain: DGGITQSPKYLFRKEGQNVTLSCEQNLNHDAMYWYRQDPGQGLRLIYYSQIVNDFQKGDIAEGYSVSREKKESFPLTVTSAQKNPTAFYLCASTILGGSYNEQFFGPGTRLTVL.